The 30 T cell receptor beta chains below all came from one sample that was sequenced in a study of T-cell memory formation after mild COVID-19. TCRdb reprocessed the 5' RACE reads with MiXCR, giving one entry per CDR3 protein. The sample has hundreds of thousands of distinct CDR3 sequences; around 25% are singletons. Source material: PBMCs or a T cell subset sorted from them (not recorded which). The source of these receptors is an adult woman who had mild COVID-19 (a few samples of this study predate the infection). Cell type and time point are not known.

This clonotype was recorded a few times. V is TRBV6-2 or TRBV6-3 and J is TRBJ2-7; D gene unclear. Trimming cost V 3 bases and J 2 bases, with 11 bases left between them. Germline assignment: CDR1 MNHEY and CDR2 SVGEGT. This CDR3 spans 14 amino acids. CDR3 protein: CASSYRNNPYEQYF. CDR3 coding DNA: TGTGCCAGCAGTTATCGGAACAATCCCTACGAGCAGTACTTC.

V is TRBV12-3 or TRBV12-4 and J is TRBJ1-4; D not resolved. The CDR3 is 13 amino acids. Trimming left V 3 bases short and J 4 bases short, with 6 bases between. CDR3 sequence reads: CASSLGVNEKLFF. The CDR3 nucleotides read TGTGCCAGCAGTTTGGGCGTTAATGAAAAACTGTTTTTT.

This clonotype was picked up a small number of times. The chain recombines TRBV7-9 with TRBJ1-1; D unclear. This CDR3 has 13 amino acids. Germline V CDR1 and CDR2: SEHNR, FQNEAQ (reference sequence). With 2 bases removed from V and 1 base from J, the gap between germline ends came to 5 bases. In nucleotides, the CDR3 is TGTGCCAGCAGCTTATCTTCGAACACTGAAGCTTTCTTT. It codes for CASSLSSNTEAFF.

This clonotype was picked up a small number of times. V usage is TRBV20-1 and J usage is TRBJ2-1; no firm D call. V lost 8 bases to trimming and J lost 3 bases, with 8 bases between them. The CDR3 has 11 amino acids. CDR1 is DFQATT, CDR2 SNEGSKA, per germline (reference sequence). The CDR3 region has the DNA TGCAGTTCGGTGGTCTACAATGAGCAGTTCTTC. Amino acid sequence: CSSVVYNEQFF.

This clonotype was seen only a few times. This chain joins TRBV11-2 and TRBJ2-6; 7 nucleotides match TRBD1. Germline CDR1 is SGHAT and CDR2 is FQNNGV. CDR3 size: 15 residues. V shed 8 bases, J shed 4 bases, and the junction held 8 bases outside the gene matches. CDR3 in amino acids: CASGLTGAGANVLTF. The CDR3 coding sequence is TGTGCCAGCGGCCTTACAGGGGCCGGGGCCAACGTCCTGACTTTC.

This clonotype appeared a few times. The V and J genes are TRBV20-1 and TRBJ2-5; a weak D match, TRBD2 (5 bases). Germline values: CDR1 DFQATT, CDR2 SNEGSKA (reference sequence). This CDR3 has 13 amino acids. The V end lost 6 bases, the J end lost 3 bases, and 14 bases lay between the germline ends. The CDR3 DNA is TGCAGTGCCGCGAGCGGAACAAAAGAGACCCAGTACTTC. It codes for CSAASGTKETQYF.

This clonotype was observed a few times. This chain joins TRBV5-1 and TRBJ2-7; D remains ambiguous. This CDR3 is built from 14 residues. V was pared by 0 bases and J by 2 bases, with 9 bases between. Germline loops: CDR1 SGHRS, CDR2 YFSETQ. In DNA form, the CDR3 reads TGCGCCAGCAGCTTGGACGGGCTCACCTACGAGCAGTACTTC. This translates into CASSLDGLTYEQYF.

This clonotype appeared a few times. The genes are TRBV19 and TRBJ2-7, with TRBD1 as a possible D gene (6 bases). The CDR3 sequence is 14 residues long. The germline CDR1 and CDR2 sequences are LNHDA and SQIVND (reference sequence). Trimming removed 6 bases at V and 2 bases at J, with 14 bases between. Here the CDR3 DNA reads TGTGCCAGTAGCAGGGGAGCAGAAACCTACGAGCAGTACTTC. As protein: CASSRGAETYEQYF.

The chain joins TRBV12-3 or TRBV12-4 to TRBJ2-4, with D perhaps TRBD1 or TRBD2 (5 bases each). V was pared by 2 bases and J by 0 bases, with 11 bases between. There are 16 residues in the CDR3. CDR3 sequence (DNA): TGTGCCAGCAGTTTAATGGGGGACCTAGCCAAAAACATTCAGTACTTC. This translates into CASSLMGDLAKNIQYF.

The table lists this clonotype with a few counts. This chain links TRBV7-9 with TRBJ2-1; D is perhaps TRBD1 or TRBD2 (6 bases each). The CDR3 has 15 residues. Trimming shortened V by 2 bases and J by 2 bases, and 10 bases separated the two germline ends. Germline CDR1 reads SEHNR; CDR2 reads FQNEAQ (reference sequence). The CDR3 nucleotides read TGTGCCAGCAGCTTATCGGGGGCAGCCTACAATGAGCAGTTCTTC. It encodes CASSLSGAAYNEQFF.

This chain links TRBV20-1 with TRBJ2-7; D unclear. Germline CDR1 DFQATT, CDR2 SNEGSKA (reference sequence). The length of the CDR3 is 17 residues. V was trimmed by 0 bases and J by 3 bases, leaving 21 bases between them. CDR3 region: CSARDYVGPPNVYEQYF. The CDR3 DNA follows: TGCAGTGCTAGAGATTACGTCGGACCCCCGAATGTCTACGAGCAGTACTTC.

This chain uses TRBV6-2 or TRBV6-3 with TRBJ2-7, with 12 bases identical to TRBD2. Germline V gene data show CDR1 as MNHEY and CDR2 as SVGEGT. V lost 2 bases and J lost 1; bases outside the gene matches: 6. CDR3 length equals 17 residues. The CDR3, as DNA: TGTGCCAGCAGTTACCCCACTAGCGGGAGGTCTTCCTACGAGCAGTACTTC. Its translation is CASSYPTSGRSSYEQYF.

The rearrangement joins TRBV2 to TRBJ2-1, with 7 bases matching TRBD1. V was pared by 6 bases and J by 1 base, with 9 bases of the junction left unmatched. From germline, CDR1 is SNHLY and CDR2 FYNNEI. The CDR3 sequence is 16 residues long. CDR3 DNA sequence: TGTGCCAGCAGAAGAAATTCAGGGGGTTCCTACAATGAGCAGTTCTTC. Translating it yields CASRRNSGGSYNEQFF. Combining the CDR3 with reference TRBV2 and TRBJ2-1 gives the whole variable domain EPEVTQTPSHQVTQMGQEVILRCVPISNHLYFYWYRQILGQKVEFLVSFYNNEISEKSEIFDDQFSVERPDGSNFTLKIRSTKLEDSAMYFCASRRNSGGSYNEQFFGPGTRLTVL.

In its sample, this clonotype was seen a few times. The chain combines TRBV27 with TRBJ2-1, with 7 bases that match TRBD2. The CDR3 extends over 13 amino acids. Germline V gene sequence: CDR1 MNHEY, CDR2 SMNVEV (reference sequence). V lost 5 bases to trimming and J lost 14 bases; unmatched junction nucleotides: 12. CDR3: CASSTQAGTIEFF. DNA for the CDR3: TGTGCCAGCAGTACCCAAGCGGGGACTATTGAGTTCTTC.

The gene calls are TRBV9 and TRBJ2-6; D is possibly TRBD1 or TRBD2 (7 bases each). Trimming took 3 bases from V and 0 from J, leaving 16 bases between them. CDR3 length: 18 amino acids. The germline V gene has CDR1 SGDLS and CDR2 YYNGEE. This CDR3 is CASSARDSGNSGANVLTF. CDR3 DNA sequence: TGTGCCAGCAGCGCCAGGGACAGCGGGAACTCTGGGGCCAACGTCCTGACTTTC.

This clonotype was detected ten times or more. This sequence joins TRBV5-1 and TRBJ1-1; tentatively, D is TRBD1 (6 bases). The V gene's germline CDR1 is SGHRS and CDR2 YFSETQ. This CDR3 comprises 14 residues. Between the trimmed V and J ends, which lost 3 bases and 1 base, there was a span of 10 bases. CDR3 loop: CASSWGHANTEAFF. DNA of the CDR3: TGCGCCAGCAGCTGGGGACACGCGAACACTGAAGCTTTCTTT.

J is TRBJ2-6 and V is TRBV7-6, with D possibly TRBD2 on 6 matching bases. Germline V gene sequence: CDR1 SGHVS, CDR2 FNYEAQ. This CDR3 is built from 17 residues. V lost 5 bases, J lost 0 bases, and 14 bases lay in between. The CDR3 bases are TGTGCCAGCAGCCCAGGGACTGTAATCTCTGGGGCCAACGTCCTGACTTTC. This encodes CASSPGTVISGANVLTF.

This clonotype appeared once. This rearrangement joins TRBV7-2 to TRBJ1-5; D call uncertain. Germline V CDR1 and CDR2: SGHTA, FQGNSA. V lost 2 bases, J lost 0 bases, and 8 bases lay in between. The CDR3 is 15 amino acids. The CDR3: CASSLRTGSNQPQHF. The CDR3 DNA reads TGTGCCAGCAGCTTACGGACCGGTAGCAATCAGCCCCAGCATTTT.

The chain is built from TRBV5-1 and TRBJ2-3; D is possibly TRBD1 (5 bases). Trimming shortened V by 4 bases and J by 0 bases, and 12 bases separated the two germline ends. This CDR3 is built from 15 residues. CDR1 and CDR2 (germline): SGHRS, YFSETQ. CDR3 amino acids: CASSMLTESTDTQYF. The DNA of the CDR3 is TGCGCCAGCAGCATGCTGACAGAAAGCACAGATACGCAGTATTTT.

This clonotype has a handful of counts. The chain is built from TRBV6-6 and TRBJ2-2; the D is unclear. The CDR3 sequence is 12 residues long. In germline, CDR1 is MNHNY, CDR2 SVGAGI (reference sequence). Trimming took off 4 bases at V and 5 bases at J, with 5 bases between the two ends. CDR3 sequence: CASSSQTGELFF. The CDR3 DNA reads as TGTGCCAGCAGTTCACAGACCGGGGAGCTGTTTTTT.

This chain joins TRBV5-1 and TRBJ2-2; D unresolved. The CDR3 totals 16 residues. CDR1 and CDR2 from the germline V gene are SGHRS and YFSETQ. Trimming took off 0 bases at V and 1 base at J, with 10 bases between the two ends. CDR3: CASSLAGPGNTGELFF. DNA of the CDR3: TGCGCCAGCAGCTTGGCCGGGCCAGGGAACACCGGGGAGCTGTTTTTT.

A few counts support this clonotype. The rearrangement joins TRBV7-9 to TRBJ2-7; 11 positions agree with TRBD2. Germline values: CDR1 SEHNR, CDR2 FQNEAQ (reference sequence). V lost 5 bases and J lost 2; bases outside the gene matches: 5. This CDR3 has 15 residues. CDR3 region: CASSLFSGGAYEQYF. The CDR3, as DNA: TGTGCCAGCAGCCTTTTTAGCGGGGGGGCCTACGAGCAGTACTTC. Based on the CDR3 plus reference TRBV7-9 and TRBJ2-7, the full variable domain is DTGVSQNPRHKITKRGQNVTFRCDPISEHNRLYWYRQTLGQGPEFLTYFQNEAQLEKSRLLSDRFSAERPKGSFSTLEIQRTEQGDSAMYLCASSLFSGGAYEQYFGPGTRLTVT.

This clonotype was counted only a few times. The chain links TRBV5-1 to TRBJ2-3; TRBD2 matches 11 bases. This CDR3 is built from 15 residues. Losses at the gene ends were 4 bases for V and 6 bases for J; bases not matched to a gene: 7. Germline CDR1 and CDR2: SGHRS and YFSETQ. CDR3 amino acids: CASSVSGGAADTQYF. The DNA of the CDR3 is TGCGCCAGCAGCGTTAGCGGGGGGGCCGCGGATACGCAGTATTTT.

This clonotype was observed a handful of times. The CDR3 sequence is CASSPAGRERYEQYF. The CDR3 nucleotides are TGTGCCAGCAGCCCCGCGGGGCGGGAGAGGTACGAGCAGTACTTC. The chain uses TRBV12-3 or TRBV12-4 and TRBJ2-7; 7 bases agree with TRBD2. CDR3 size: 15 residues. Unmatched junction bases numbered 12, after V lost 6 bases and J lost 4 bases.

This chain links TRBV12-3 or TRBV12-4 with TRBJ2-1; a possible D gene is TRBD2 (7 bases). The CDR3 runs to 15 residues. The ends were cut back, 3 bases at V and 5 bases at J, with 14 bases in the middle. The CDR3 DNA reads TGTGCCAGCAGTTTGGGGGCTAGCGGCAACAATGAGCAGTTCTTC. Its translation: CASSLGASGNNEQFF.

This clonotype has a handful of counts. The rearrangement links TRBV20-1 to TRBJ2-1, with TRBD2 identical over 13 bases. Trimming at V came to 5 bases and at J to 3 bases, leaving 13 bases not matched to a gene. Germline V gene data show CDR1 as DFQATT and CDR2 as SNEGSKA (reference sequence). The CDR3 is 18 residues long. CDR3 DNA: TGCAGTGCTGGCACTAGCGGGAGGGCCTATCGGATCTACAATGAGCAGTTCTTC. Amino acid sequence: CSAGTSGRAYRIYNEQFF.

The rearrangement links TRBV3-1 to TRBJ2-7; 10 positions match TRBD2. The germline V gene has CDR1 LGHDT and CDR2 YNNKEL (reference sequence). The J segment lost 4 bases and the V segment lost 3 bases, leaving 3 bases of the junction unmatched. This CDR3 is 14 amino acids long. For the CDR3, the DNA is TGTGCCAGCAGCCATGGGACTAGCGAGTACGAGCAGTACTTC. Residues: CASSHGTSEYEQYF.

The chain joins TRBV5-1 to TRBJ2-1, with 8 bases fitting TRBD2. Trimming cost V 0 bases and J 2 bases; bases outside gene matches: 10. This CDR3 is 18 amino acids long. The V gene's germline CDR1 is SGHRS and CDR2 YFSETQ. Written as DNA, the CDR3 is TGCGCCAGCAGCTTGGAACGGGGGGGATTCCCCACCTACAATGAGCAGTTCTTC. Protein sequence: CASSLERGGFPTYNEQFF.

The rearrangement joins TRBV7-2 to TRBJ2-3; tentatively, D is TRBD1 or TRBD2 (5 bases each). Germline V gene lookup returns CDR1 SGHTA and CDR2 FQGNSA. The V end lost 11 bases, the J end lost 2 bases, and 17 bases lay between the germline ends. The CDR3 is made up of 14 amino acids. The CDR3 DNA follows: TGTGCCTCAACAGGCGCGGGCTACACAGATACGCAGTATTTT. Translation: CASTGAGYTDTQYF.

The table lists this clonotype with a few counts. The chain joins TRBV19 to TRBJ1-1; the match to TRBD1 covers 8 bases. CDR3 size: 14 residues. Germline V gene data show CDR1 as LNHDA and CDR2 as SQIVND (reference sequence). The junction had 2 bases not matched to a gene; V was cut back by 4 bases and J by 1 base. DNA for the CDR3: TGTGCCAGTAGTACCACAGGGGGGAACACTGAAGCTTTCTTT. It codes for CASSTTGGNTEAFF.